Listed below are T cell receptor beta chains from one sample, sequenced in a study of siplizumab effects on memory and regulatory T cells. Clones were read by immunoSEQ multiplex PCR, and TCRdb kept only the in-frame ones, dropping some. The sample yields approximately 46,000 clones, over 90% seen once. The sequenced sample consisted of CD8+ T cells sorted from blood. These receptors were obtained from a human donor in good health. The CDR3 runs from the conserved cysteine through the conserved F or W. D genes are given only for firm matches. For some rows the clone size is stated as once, few or many, or as a class when expanded; others skip it.

j_gene,d_gene,abundance,v_gene,CDR3aa,CDR3nt
TRBJ1-2,.,.,TRBV29-1,CSVEPIGGFYGYTF,TGCAGCGTTGAGCCGATAGGAGGGTTCTATGGCTACACCTTC
TRBJ2-3,TRBD2,.,TRBV19,CASSTQLAGGADTQYF,TGTGCCAGTAGTACACAACTAGCGGGAGGGGCAGATACGCAGTATTTT
TRBJ2-1,.,.,TRBV15,CATSGHYNEQFF,TGTGCCACCAGCGGCCACTACAATGAGCAGTTCTTC
TRBJ1-1,TRBD1,.,TRBV29-1,CSVGTGLNTEAFF,TGCAGCGTCGGGACAGGGTTGAACACTGAAGCTTTCTTT
TRBJ2-7,.,.,TRBV9,CASSVGGAFYEQYF,TGTGCCAGCAGCGTAGGAGGGGCCTTCTACGAGCAGTACTTC
TRBJ2-7,.,once,TRBV21-1,CASRSLLLHVLDEQYF,TGTGCCAGCAGGAGCCTGCTGCTACACGTGTTAGACGAGCAGTACTTC
TRBJ1-1,.,few,TRBV5-4,CASSSPGPTDEAFF,TGTGCCAGCAGCTCACCCGGGCCTACCGATGAAGCTTTCTTT
TRBJ2-3,.,.,TRBV6-5,CASSYSGTHAMNTQYF,TGTGCCAGCAGTTACTCGGGCACCCACGCGATGAATACGCAGTATTTT
TRBJ2-3,TRBD2,.,TRBV10-2,CASLAGWTDTQYF,TGCGCCAGCTTAGCGGGTTGGACAGATACGCAGTATTTT
TRBJ2-7,.,.,TRBV27,CASSPRNKYYEQYF,TGTGCCAGCAGTCCAAGAAATAAATACTACGAGCAGTACTTC
TRBJ1-2,.,few,TRBV11-2,CASSLDHYGYTF,TGTGCCAGCAGCTTAGACCATTATGGCTACACCTTC
TRBJ2-1,TRBD2,.,TRBV6-5,CASGSSGAGGEQFF,TGTGCCAGCGGGTCGAGCGGGGCCGGGGGGGAGCAGTTCTTC
TRBJ2-5,TRBD1,.,TRBV5-1,CASSTGTGGKETQYF,TGCGCCAGCAGCACCGGGACAGGGGGGAAAGAGACCCAGTACTTC
TRBJ2-3,.,.,TRBV29-1,CSARVDTQYF,TGCAGCGCGCGGGTAGATACGCAGTATTTT
TRBJ1-4,.,.,TRBV23-1,CASSLGGVGEKLFF,TGCGCCAGCAGCCTAGGGGGGGTTGGAGAAAAACTGTTTTTT
TRBJ2-7,TRBD2,.,TRBV5-1,CASSLGGRAVDEQYF,TGCGCCAGCAGCTTGGGCGGGAGGGCCGTCGACGAGCAGTACTTC
TRBJ2-1,.,.,TRBV6-5,CASSYDRGEQFF,TGTGCCAGCAGTTACGACCGGGGAGAGCAGTTCTTC
TRBJ2-5,.,.,TRBV4-1,CASSLGVQETQYF,TGCGCCAGCAGCCTGGGAGTCCAAGAGACCCAGTACTTC
TRBJ2-1,TRBD2,.,TRBV6-1,CARSLAGGEEQFF,TGTGCCAGATCTCTAGCGGGGGGGGAAGAGCAGTTCTTC
TRBJ2-1,TRBD2,.,TRBV15,CATRRLAADNEQFF,TGTGCCACCAGACGACTAGCGGCTGACAATGAGCAGTTCTTC
TRBJ1-2,.,.,TRBV19,CASRRPKDDYGYTF,TGTGCCAGTAGGCGCCCGAAGGACGACTATGGCTACACCTTC
TRBJ1-5,.,.,TRBV28,CASSPLRTGRSSWDQPQHF,TGTGCCAGCAGTCCCCTCAGGACCGGAAGGAGTAGCTGGGACCAGCCCCAGCATTTT
TRBJ2-7,TRBD2,.,TRBV9,CASSPQAGGSYEQYF,TGTGCCAGCAGCCCACAAGCGGGAGGGTCATACGAGCAGTACTTC
TRBJ2-1,TRBD1,.,TRBV5-5,CASSMGQGIYNEQFF,TGTGCCAGCAGCATGGGACAGGGGATCTACAATGAGCAGTTCTTC
TRBJ2-5,TRBD2,.,TRBV10-3,CAIAGGQETQYF,TGTGCCATAGCGGGAGGGCAAGAGACCCAGTACTTC
TRBJ2-1,TRBD2,once,TRBV11-3,CASSLVAGTNEQFF,TGTGCCAGCAGCTTAGTAGCGGGTACCAATGAGCAGTTCTTC
TRBJ1-1,.,.,TRBV5-1,CASSLFGGEGTEAFF,TGCGCCAGCAGCTTGTTTGGGGGCGAGGGCACTGAAGCTTTCTTT
TRBJ2-7,.,.,TRBV2,CASSAGHLVLSSSYEQYF,TGTGCCAGCAGCGCGGGACACCTAGTCCTCTCCAGCTCCTACGAGCAGTACTTC
TRBJ1-5,TRBD1,.,TRBV4-2,CASSQLTGGNQPQHF,TGTGCCAGCAGCCAACTCACAGGGGGCAATCAGCCCCAGCATTTT
TRBJ1-5,.,.,TRBV4-1,CASSQETGSNQPQHF,TGCGCCAGCAGCCAAGAGACAGGTAGCAATCAGCCCCAGCATTTT
TRBJ2-2,TRBD1,.,TRBV10-3,CAISEPGTGGPGELFF,TGTGCCATCAGTGAGCCAGGGACAGGGGGCCCCGGGGAGCTGTTTTTT
TRBJ1-2,TRBD1,.,TRBV2,CASTFAPDRGSEGDGYTF,TGTGCCAGCACCTTCGCGCCGGACAGGGGTTCAGAAGGGGATGGCTACACCTTC
TRBJ1-5,.,.,TRBV28,CASSFLLVSNQPQHF,TGTGCCAGCAGTTTTCTTTTGGTCTCGAATCAGCCCCAGCATTTT
TRBJ2-5,.,once,TRBV7-6,CASSLVLGLATQYF,TGTGCCAGCAGCTTAGTTCTGGGTTTAGCGACCCAGTACTTC
TRBJ2-5,TRBD1,.,TRBV18,CASSLRAGGPETQYF,TGTGCCAGCTCACTAAGGGCAGGGGGCCCGGAGACCCAGTACTTC
TRBJ1-2,TRBD1,.,TRBV13,CASSLGRGQGLYGYTF,TGTGCCAGCAGCTTAGGTCGGGGACAGGGACTCTATGGCTACACCTTC
TRBJ2-5,.,.,TRBV13,CASSPGGLGGVETQYF,TGTGCCAGCAGCCCTGGGGGACTAGGGGGCGTGGAGACCCAGTACTTC
TRBJ2-7,TRBD2,.,TRBV27,CASSPSGRRAYEQYF,TGTGCCAGCAGTCCGAGCGGGAGGAGAGCCTACGAGCAGTACTTC
TRBJ2-2,.,.,TRBV6-6,CASRNDGGELFF,TGTGCCAGCAGAAACGATGGCGGGGAGCTGTTTTTT
TRBJ1-1,.,once,TRBV10-3,CAIRDSQNTEAFF,TGTGCCATCAGGGACAGTCAGAACACTGAAGCTTTCTTT
TRBJ2-4,.,.,TRBV7-1,CASSRLGDFGYIQYF,TGTGCCAGCAGCCGCCTGGGGGACTTCGGTTACATTCAGTACTTC
TRBJ1-2,.,once,TRBV30,CAWRLPPNYGYTF,TGTGCCTGGAGACTTCCACCCAACTATGGCTACACCTTC
TRBJ2-7,TRBD1,once,TRBV4-1,CASSQILGQNGYEQYF,TGCGCCAGCAGCCAAATTTTGGGACAGAACGGATACGAGCAGTACTTC
TRBJ1-5,.,.,TRBV6-1,CASEGWGNQPQHF,TGTGCCAGCGAAGGGTGGGGCAATCAGCCCCAGCATTTT
TRBJ2-7,.,.,TRBV20-1,CSALGGYEQYF,TGCAGTGCGTTAGGGGGCTACGAGCAGTACTTC
TRBJ2-6,.,.,TRBV9,CASKGSAAGANVLTF,TGTGCCAGCAAAGGTTCGGCGGCTGGGGCCAACGTCCTGACTTTC
TRBJ1-2,TRBD1,.,TRBV5-5,CASSLQGASYGYTF,TGTGCCAGCAGCTTGCAGGGGGCGAGCTATGGCTACACCTTC
TRBJ1-1,TRBD1,.,TRBV19,CASSIAGGTEAFF,TGTGCCAGTAGTATCGCAGGGGGCACTGAAGCTTTCTTT
TRBJ2-1,.,.,TRBV7-9,CASSSLLADSYNEQFF,TGTGCCAGCAGCTCCCTACTAGCCGATTCCTACAATGAGCAGTTCTTC
TRBJ1-1,.,.,TRBV19,CASSMGPEAFF,TGTGCCAGTAGTATGGGACCTGAAGCTTTCTTT